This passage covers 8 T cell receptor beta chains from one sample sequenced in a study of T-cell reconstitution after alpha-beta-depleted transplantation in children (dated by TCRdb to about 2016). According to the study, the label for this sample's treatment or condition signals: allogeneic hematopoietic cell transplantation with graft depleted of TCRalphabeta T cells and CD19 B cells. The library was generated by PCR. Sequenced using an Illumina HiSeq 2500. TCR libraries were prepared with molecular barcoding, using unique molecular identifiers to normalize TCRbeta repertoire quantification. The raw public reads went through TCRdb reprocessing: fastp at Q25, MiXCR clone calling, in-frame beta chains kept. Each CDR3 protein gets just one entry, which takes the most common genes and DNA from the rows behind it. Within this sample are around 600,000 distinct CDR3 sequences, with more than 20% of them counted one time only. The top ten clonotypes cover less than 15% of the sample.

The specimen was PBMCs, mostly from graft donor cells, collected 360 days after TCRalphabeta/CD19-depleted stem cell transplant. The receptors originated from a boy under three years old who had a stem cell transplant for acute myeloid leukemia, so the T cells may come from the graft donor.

In DNA, the CDR3 is TGCAGCGTTAGTCCTTTAATGAACACTGAAGCTTTCTTT. Translating it yields CSVSPLMNTEAFF. The chain is built from TRBV29-1 and TRBJ1-1; no firm D call. Trimming took off 5 bases at V and 0 bases at J, with 10 bases between the two ends. CDR3 length equals 13 residues. Per germline, CDR1 SQVTM and CDR2 ANQGSEA.

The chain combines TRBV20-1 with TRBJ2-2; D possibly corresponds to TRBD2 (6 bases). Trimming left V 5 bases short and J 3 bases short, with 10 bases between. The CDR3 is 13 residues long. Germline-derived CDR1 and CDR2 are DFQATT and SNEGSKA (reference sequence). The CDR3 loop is CSAGTSHTGELFF. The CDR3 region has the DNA TGCAGTGCTGGTACTAGCCACACCGGGGAGCTGTTTTTT.

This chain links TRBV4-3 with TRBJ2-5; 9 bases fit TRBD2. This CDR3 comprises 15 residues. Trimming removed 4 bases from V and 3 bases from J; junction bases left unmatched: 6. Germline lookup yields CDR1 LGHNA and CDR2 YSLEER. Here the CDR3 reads CASSRFGGGEETQYF. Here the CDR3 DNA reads TGCGCCAGCAGCCGGTTTGGCGGGGGGGAAGAGACCCAGTACTTC.

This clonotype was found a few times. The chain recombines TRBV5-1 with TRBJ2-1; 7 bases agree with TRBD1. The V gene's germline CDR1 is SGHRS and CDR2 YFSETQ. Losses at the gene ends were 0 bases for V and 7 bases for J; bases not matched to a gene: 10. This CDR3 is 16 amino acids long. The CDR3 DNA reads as TGCGCCAGCAGCTTGGTAGAAAGGGGGCGCGGAAATGAGCAGTTCTTC. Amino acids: CASSLVERGRGNEQFF.

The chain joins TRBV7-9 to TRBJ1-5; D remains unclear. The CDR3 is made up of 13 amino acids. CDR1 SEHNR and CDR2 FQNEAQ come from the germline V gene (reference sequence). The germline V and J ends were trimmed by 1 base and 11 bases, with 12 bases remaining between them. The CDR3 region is CASSLGDLGTQHF. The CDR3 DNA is TGTGCCAGCAGCTTAGGAGACCTTGGTACCCAGCATTTT.

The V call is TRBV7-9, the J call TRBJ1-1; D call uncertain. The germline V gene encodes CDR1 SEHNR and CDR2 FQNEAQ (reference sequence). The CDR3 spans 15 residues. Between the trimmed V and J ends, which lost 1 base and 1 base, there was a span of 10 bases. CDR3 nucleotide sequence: TGTGCCAGCAGCTTAGTTCCCCACGGGAACACTGAAGCTTTCTTT. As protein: CASSLVPHGNTEAFF.

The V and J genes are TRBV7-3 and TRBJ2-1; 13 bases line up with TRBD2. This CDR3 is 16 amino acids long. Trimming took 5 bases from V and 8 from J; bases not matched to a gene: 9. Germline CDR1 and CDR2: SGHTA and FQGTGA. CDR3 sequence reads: CASSPTGLAGVDEQFF. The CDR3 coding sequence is TGTGCCAGCAGCCCAACCGGACTAGCGGGGGTCGATGAGCAGTTCTTC.

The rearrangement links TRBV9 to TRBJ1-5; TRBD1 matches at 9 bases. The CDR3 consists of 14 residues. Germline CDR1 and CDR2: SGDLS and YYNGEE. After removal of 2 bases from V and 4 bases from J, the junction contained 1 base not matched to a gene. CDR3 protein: CASSVTGGNQPQHF. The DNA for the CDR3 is TGTGCCAGCAGCGTGACAGGGGGGAATCAGCCCCAGCATTTT.